One sample yielded the 18 T cell receptor beta chains listed below, sequenced in a study of blood T cell repertoires in COVID-19. Generated by immunoSEQ multiplex PCR, the TCRdb table keeps only in-frame clones and is missing some. Of about 400,000 clones in the sample, 89% are singletons; the top ten hold around 1.7%. Sequenced sample: PBMCs or T cells enriched from blood (not recorded which). The source is a woman aged 25 to 39 who had recovered from COVID-19.

The rearrangement links TRBV5-6 to TRBJ2-2, with 9 bases aligning to TRBD2. V trimming: 1 base; J trimming: 5 bases; junction bases outside the gene matches: 6. CDR1 is SGHDT, CDR2 YYEEEE, per germline. The CDR3 totals 16 residues. The DNA of the CDR3 is TGTGCCAGCAGCTTGCGAGGTCTAGCGGGGACCGGGGAGCTGTTTTTT. Its protein product is CASSLRGLAGTGELFF.

The chain combines TRBV21-1 with TRBJ2-7; TRBD1 reflects the table's D call only, with no check against the DNA. TRBV21-1 is termed a pseudogene. The CDR3 is 17 amino acids. The CDR3 spells CASSNRQSGQDTHEQYF. CDR3 bases: TGTGCCAGCAGCAATCGACAGTCAGGACAGGATACTCACGAGCAGTACTTC.

The chain employs TRBV18 and TRBJ2-3; possible D gene TRBD2, 5 bases. V dropped 6 bases and J dropped 6 bases, with 13 bases sitting between them. The CDR3 consists of 13 residues. Per the germline V gene, CDR1 is KGHSH and CDR2 is LQKENI. The CDR3 protein is CASSRAAKDTQYF. The CDR3 region has the DNA TGTGCCAGCTCGCGGGCGGCGAAGGATACGCAGTATTTT.

This chain joins TRBV24-1 and TRBJ2-4; a possible D gene is TRBD2 (6 bases). Looked up from germline, CDR1 is KGHDR and CDR2 is SFDVKD. Trimming cost V 4 bases and J 3 bases, with 12 bases left between them. This CDR3 region has 15 residues. The CDR3 is CATSEQGTGKNIQYF. CDR3 DNA sequence: TGTGCCACCAGTGAACAAGGGACTGGCAAAAACATTCAGTACTTC.

The chain employs TRBV15 and TRBJ1-4; 7 bases map to TRBD1. Germline trimming cut 0 bases from V and 3 bases from J; bases unmatched to any gene: 4. Germline lookup yields CDR1 LNHNV and CDR2 YYDKDF (reference sequence). The CDR3 totals 16 residues. The CDR3 DNA follows: TGTGCCACCAGCAGAGATCGGACAGGTCCTAATGAAAAACTGTTTTTT. Translation gives CATSRDRTGPNEKLFF.

This chain uses TRBV27 with TRBJ2-7; 9 nucleotides agree with TRBD2. CDR3 length: 16 residues. J was trimmed by 4 bases and V by 6 bases; bases with no gene match: 13. CDR1 is MNHEY and CDR2 is SMNVEV in the germline V gene (reference sequence). For the CDR3, the DNA is TGTGCCAGCAGGCTTTATAGCGGGGGATCGCCTTACGAGCAGTACTTC. Translating it yields CASRLYSGGSPYEQYF.

The genes are TRBV3-1 (or the pseudogene TRBV3-2) and TRBJ1-1, with unresolved D. V shed 0 bases and J shed 4 bases, with 12 bases lying between them. The CDR3 has 15 residues. Germline CDR1 reads LGHDT; CDR2 reads YNNKEL (reference sequence). This chain's CDR3 is CASSQDHGGGTEAFF. The CDR3 nucleotides read TGTGCCAGCAGCCAAGATCACGGTGGAGGCACTGAAGCTTTCTTT.

Concerning this clone itself: The junction departs from germline at one end; a sequencing error may be responsible. This chain connects TRBV6-6 to TRBJ1-5, with TRBD1 matching 7 bases. The CDR3 covers 12 residues. Germline CDR1 reads MNHNY; CDR2 reads SVGAGI (reference sequence). Written as DNA, the CDR3 is TGTGCCACGCAGGGGGGCAAGCAGCCCCAGCATTTT. Translated: CATQGGKQPQHF.

This sequence joins TRBV10-3 and TRBJ2-1, with TRBD2 identical over 7 bases. The CDR3 is 11 residues long. V lost 6 bases and J lost 15; bases outside the gene matches: 8. Germline V gene sequence: CDR1 ENHRY, CDR2 SYGVKD. CDR3 residues: CAISSGTTRFF. CDR3 sequence (DNA): TGTGCCATCAGCAGTGGGACTACACGGTTCTTC.

The chain combines TRBV18 with TRBJ1-2, with TRBD1 matching 8 bases. CDR3 size: 13 residues. Looked up from germline, CDR1 is KGHSH and CDR2 is LQKENI. V was pared by 3 bases and J by 6 bases, with 3 bases of the junction left unmatched. The CDR3 loop reads CASSPQGANGYTF. CDR3 bases: TGTGCCAGCTCACCCCAGGGGGCGAATGGCTACACCTTC. Supplemented by reference TRBV18 and TRBJ1-2, the full variable domain reads NAGVMQNPRHLVRRRGQEARLRCSPMKGHSHVYWYRQLPEEGLKFMVYLQKENIIDESGMPKERFSAEFPKEGPSILRIQQVVRGDSAAYFCASSPQGANGYTFGSGTRLTVV.

This clone appeared a single time. J is TRBJ1-3 and V is TRBV28, with D tentatively TRBD1 (5 bases). This CDR3 has 16 residues. The V end lost 3 bases, the J end lost 0 bases, and 12 bases lay between the germline ends. Germline lookup yields CDR1 MDHEN and CDR2 SYDVKM. This chain's CDR3 is CASSLEWGHSGNTIYF. CDR3 in DNA: TGTGCCAGCAGTTTGGAGTGGGGCCACTCTGGAAACACCATATATTTT.

The chain links TRBV11-2 to TRBJ1-6, with unresolved D. Germline V CDR1 and CDR2: SGHAT, FQNNGV. The germline V and J ends were trimmed by 0 bases and 2 bases, with 11 bases remaining between them. The length of the CDR3 is 17 residues. The CDR3 region is CASSLDKQVTYNSPLHF. CDR3 nucleotide sequence: TGTGCCAGCAGCTTAGATAAGCAGGTTACCTATAATTCACCCCTCCACTTT.

The V and J genes are TRBV11-2 and TRBJ1-1; D unresolved. The length of the CDR3 is 13 residues. Germline CDR1 SGHAT, CDR2 FQNNGV. Deletions cut 0 bases from V and 1 base from J, with 3 bases between. The CDR3, as DNA: TGTGCCAGCAGCTTAGACAAGAACACTGAAGCTTTCTTT. It yields the protein CASSLDKNTEAFF. The full variable domain, completed using reference TRBV11-2 and TRBJ1-1, is EAGVAQSPRYKIIEKRQSVAFWCNPISGHATLYWYQQILGQGPKLLIQFQNNGVVDDSQLPKDRFSAERLKGVDSTLKIQPAKLEDSAVYLCASSLDKNTEAFFGQGTRLTVV.

The V call is TRBV6-2 or TRBV6-3, the J call TRBJ2-2; D uncertain. CDR1 MNHEY and CDR2 SVGEGT come from the germline V gene. CDR3 length: 14 amino acids. V lost 5 bases and J 3 bases, leaving 10 bases between the germline ends. This CDR3 reads CASSTKKYTGELFF. The CDR3 DNA follows: TGTGCCAGCAGTACTAAAAAATACACCGGGGAGCTGTTTTTT.

V gene TRBV30 combines with J gene TRBJ2-2, with unresolved D. V lost 1 base to trimming and J lost 2 bases, with 2 bases between them. Germline CDR1 and CDR2: GTSNPN and SVGIG (reference sequence). The CDR3 contains 12 residues. The CDR3 sequence: CAWSANTGELFF. The CDR3 nucleotides are TGTGCCTGGAGTGCAAACACCGGGGAGCTGTTTTTT.

This clone was recorded once. The gene calls are TRBV20-1 and TRBJ2-7; D is perhaps TRBD2 (5 bases). V lost 6 bases, J lost 8 bases, and 14 bases lay in between. Germline V CDR1 and CDR2: DFQATT, SNEGSKA (reference sequence). There are 11 residues in the CDR3. The CDR3 region has the DNA TGCAGTGCAACCGGCGGGTGGAAGCAGTACTTC. This encodes CSATGGWKQYF.

There are a few counts of this clone. The chain joins TRBV10-1 to TRBJ1-5; TRBD1 is a possible D gene (6 bases). Germline V gene lookup returns CDR1 WNHNN and CDR2 SYGVQD (reference sequence). Trimming removed 9 bases at V and 0 bases at J, with 18 bases between. The CDR3 has 16 amino acids. The CDR3 here is CARLGPRGISNQPQHF. CDR3 in DNA: TGCGCCAGGTTGGGACCGAGGGGGATTAGCAATCAGCCCCAGCATTTT.

This chain links TRBV5-6 with TRBJ1-1; no clear D. V was trimmed by 3 bases and J by 3 bases, leaving 12 bases between them. Germline V gene sequence: CDR1 SGHDT, CDR2 YYEEEE. The CDR3 totals 14 residues. CDR3 loop: CASSWGEGDTEAFF. CDR3 coding DNA: TGTGCCAGCAGCTGGGGTGAGGGAGACACTGAAGCTTTCTTT.